This T cell receptor beta chain was found in a study of blood T cell repertoires in COVID-19. Losses at the gene ends were 4 bases for V and 4 bases for J; bases not matched to a gene: 27. CDR1 is LNHDA and CDR2 is SQIVND in the germline V gene (reference sequence). CDR3 length: 21 amino acids. The assay was immunoSEQ multiplex PCR, and TCRdb's table has in-frame clones only and misses some. The table shows roughly 400,000 clones, with 91% occurring only once. The gene calls are TRBV19 and TRBJ1-2; 7 bases map to TRBD1. The specimen sequenced was PBMCs or T cells enriched from blood (not recorded which). The clonotype comes from a woman in her thirties or forties who had been exposed to COVID-19. CDR3 residues: CASSTPRLAGTEIRRVYGYTF. The CDR3 bases are TGTGCCAGTAGTACCCCCCGATTGGCGGGGACAGAGATCCGGAGGGTCTATGGCTACACCTTC.